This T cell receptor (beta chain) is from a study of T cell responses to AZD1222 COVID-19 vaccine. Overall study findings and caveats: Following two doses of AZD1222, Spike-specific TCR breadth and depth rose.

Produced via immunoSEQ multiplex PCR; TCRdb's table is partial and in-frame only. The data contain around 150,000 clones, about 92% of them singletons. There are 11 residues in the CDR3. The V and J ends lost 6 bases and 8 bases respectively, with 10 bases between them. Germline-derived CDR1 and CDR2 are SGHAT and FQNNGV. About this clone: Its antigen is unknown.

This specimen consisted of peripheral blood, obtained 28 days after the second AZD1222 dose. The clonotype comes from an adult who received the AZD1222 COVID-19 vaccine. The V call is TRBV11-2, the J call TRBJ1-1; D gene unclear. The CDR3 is CASSWAKEAFF. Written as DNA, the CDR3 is TGTGCCAGCAGTTGGGCCAAGGAAGCTTTCTTT.